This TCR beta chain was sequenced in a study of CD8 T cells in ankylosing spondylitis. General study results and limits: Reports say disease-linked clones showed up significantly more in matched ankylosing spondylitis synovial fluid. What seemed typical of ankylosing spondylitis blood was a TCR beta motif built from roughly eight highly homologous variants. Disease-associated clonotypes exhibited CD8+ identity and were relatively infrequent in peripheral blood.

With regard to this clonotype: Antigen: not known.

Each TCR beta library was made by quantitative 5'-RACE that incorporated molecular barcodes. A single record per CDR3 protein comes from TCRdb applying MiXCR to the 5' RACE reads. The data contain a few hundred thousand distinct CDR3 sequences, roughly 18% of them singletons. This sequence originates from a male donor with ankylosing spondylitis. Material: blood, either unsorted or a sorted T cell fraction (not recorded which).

Here the CDR3 reads CASSPNREPAFDGYTF. CDR3 in DNA: TGTGCCAGCAGCCCTAACCGAGAACCGGCGTTCGATGGCTACACCTTC. V is TRBV7-2 and J is TRBJ1-2, with D hard to call. From germline, CDR1 is SGHTA and CDR2 FQGNSA. The V end lost 5 bases, the J end lost 6 bases, and 22 bases lay between the germline ends. The CDR3 extends over 16 amino acids.